A single sample gave rise to the 12 T cell receptor beta chains below, sequenced in a study of shared clonotypes between healthy human individuals. The data were produced by immunoSEQ multiplex PCR, yet TCRdb's version contains in-frame clones alone and is incomplete. Seen here are around 2.3 million clones, around 95% observed once, and the top ten hold roughly 0.13%. Sequenced input: naive CD4+ T cells sorted from blood. Subset in this sample: CD45RA+ positively selected. These receptor sequences come from a man between 18 and 35 years old in good health.

With respect to this clone: The junction does not match germline at one end; this may be a read error. This chain uses TRBV7-7 with TRBJ2-3, with D hard to call. From germline, CDR1 is SSHAT and CDR2 FNYEAQ (reference sequence). The CDR3 totals 14 residues. Written as DNA, the CDR3 is TGTGCTAGCAGCTCCTCTGGGGGCACAGATACGCAGTATTTT. This sequence encodes CASSSSGGTDTQYF.

The chain is built from TRBV28 and TRBJ2-2; D is unclear. The ends were cut back, 3 bases at V and 6 bases at J, with 8 bases in the middle. The CDR3 covers 13 residues. Germline loops: CDR1 MDHEN, CDR2 SYDVKM. The CDR3 here is CASSLWGSGELFF. The CDR3 DNA reads TGTGCCAGCAGTTTGTGGGGATCCGGGGAGCTGTTTTTT.

The rearrangement joins TRBV9 to TRBJ2-7; TRBD2 matches at 7 bases. CDR3 length equals 16 residues. Germline CDR1 is SGDLS and CDR2 is YYNGEE. Trimming at V came to 0 bases and at J to 1 base, leaving 7 bases not matched to a gene. CDR3 coding DNA: TGTGCCAGCAGCGTAGGGACGACTAGCCCATCCTACGAGCAGTACTTC. Translation: CASSVGTTSPSYEQYF.

This chain links TRBV7-9 with TRBJ1-6; D not certain. The length of the CDR3 is 16 residues. Trimming removed 5 bases from V and 6 bases from J, with 17 bases in between. Germline CDR1 and CDR2: SEHNR and FQNEAQ (reference sequence). CDR3 amino acids: CASSPLDTAGNSPLHF. CDR3 bases: TGTGCCAGCAGCCCGCTAGACACAGCGGGTAATTCACCCCTCCACTTT. The full variable domain, with the rest looked up from reference TRBV7-9 and TRBJ1-6, is DTGVSQNPRHKITKRGQNVTFRCDPISEHNRLYWYRQTLGQGPEFLTYFQNEAQLEKSRLLSDRFSAERPKGSFSTLEIQRTEQGDSAMYLCASSPLDTAGNSPLHFGNGTRLTVT.

The CDR3 nucleotides are TGTGCCAGCTCACCAGAGGGACTATTTGGTCGCGAGCAGTACTTC. It codes for CASSPEGLFGREQYF. This sequence joins TRBV18 and TRBJ2-7; the match to TRBD2 covers 7 bases. The CDR3 runs 15 residues. V trimming: 2 bases; J trimming: 6 bases; junction bases outside the gene matches: 10. Germline V CDR1 and CDR2: KGHSH, LQKENI.

In this sample, this clone turned up once. This chain uses TRBV7-9 with TRBJ2-1; 8 bases align to TRBD1. CDR3 size: 15 residues. V was pared by 4 bases and J by 8 bases, with 10 bases of the junction left unmatched. CDR1 SEHNR and CDR2 FQNEAQ come from the germline V gene (reference sequence). The CDR3 reads CASSWGQVYNDEQFF. In DNA form, the CDR3 reads TGTGCCAGCAGCTGGGGACAGGTATACAACGATGAGCAGTTCTTC.

The chain uses TRBV10-3 and TRBJ2-2; tentatively, D is TRBD2 (6 bases). Germline V gives CDR1 ENHRY, CDR2 SYGVKD. The ends were cut back, 9 bases at V and 5 bases at J, with 16 bases in the middle. This CDR3 is built from 14 residues. This CDR3 is CAISGTPETGELFF. In DNA, the CDR3 is TGTGCCATATCCGGGACTCCAGAGACCGGGGAGCTGTTTTTT.

The J gene is TRBJ2-7, the V gene TRBV7-2; 15 bases agree with TRBD2. The CDR3 is 18 amino acids. The junction had 4 bases not matched to a gene; V was cut back by 1 base and J by 0 bases. CDR1 and CDR2 from the germline V gene are SGHTA and FQGNSA. CDR3 sequence reads: CASSLEGLAGGVSYEQYF. As DNA, the CDR3 is TGTGCCAGCAGCTTAGAGGGACTAGCGGGAGGAGTCTCCTACGAGCAGTACTTC.

This sequence joins TRBV18 and TRBJ1-6; D is unresolved. CDR1 is KGHSH, CDR2 LQKENI, per germline. V shed 6 bases and J shed 5 bases, with 14 bases lying between them. This CDR3 has 15 residues. CDR3 sequence: CASSVNHPDNSPLHF. CDR3 bases: TGTGCCAGCTCCGTTAACCACCCAGATAATTCACCCCTCCACTTT. Using reference TRBV18 and TRBJ1-6 for the parts outside the CDR3, the full variable domain is NAGVMQNPRHLVRRRGQEARLRCSPMKGHSHVYWYRQLPEEGLKFMVYLQKENIIDESGMPKERFSAEFPKEGPSILRIQQVVRGDSAAYFCASSVNHPDNSPLHFGNGTRLTVT.

The CDR3 sequence is CASSQGAGNGIEQYF. The CDR3 region has the DNA TGTGCCAGCAGTCAAGGTGCAGGGAACGGGATCGAGCAGTACTTC. This chain links TRBV6-1 with TRBJ2-7; D assignment may be TRBD1 or TRBD2 (5 bases each). The CDR3 spans 15 residues. The ends were cut back, 5 bases at V and 6 bases at J, with 20 bases in the middle. CDR1 is MNHNS and CDR2 is SASEGT in the germline V gene.

This chain joins TRBV7-7 and TRBJ2-5; TRBD2 matches at 12 bases. CDR1 is SSHAT and CDR2 is FNYEAQ in the germline V gene (reference sequence). The CDR3 length is 15 residues. The CDR3 DNA reads as TGTGCTAGCGCCTGGACTAGCGGGGTTTTAGAGACCCAGTACTTC. Amino acids: CASAWTSGVLETQYF.

As for this clone: Other nucleotide sequences in the sample specify the same CDR3. CDR3 residues: CASSPRQGATNEKLFF. CDR3 nucleotides: TGTGCCAGCTCACCACGACAGGGGGCAACTAATGAAAAACTGTTTTTT. V usage is TRBV18 and J usage is TRBJ1-4, with 9 bases fitting TRBD1. The CDR3 is 16 amino acids. J was trimmed by 0 bases and V by 1 base; bases with no gene match: 0. Germline V gene sequence: CDR1 KGHSH, CDR2 LQKENI. Full variable domain (missing parts from reference TRBV18 and TRBJ1-4): NAGVMQNPRHLVRRRGQEARLRCSPMKGHSHVYWYRQLPEEGLKFMVYLQKENIIDESGMPKERFSAEFPKEGPSILRIQQVVRGDSAAYFCASSPRQGATNEKLFFGSGTQLSVL.